The 14 T cell receptor beta chains reported below all come from one sample, sequenced in a study of shared clonotypes between healthy human individuals. Libraries were prepared by immunoSEQ multiplex PCR; TCRdb keeps only in-frame clonotypes and omits some of them. Among some 580,000 clones, 95% to 98% were seen once, and the ten largest hold roughly 0.29%. Only CD45RO-negative cells positively selected for CCR7 counted as naive CD8 cells, so terminally differentiated effector memory CD45RA+ cells were excluded. The specimen was naive CD8+ T cells sorted from blood. These receptors were taken from a man aged 25-40 years in good health.

The rearrangement joins TRBV6-5 to TRBJ2-7; no definite D call. The CDR3 is 15 amino acids. Germline V gene data show CDR1 as MNHEY and CDR2 as SVGAGI. V was pared by 1 base and J by 2 bases, with 12 bases between. This chain's CDR3 is CASSYLSDVAYEQYF. For the CDR3, the DNA is TGTGCCAGCAGTTACTTATCAGACGTCGCCTACGAGCAGTACTTC.

The J gene is TRBJ2-7, the V gene TRBV9, with D hard to call. The CDR3 sequence is 14 residues long. Germline loops: CDR1 SGDLS, CDR2 YYNGEE. V dropped 4 bases and J dropped 0 bases, with 11 bases sitting between them. DNA for the CDR3: TGTGCCAGCAGCACGGGCCCGAGCTCCTACGAGCAGTACTTC. It yields the protein CASSTGPSSYEQYF.

This clone was observed a single time. The chain is built from TRBV27 and TRBJ2-1; 7 nucleotides line up with TRBD2. The CDR3 covers 17 residues. J was trimmed by 7 bases and V by 3 bases; bases with no gene match: 15. In germline, CDR1 is MNHEY, CDR2 SMNVEV (reference sequence). For the CDR3, the DNA is TGTGCCAGCAGTTTCGCGGGAGATCCGGTCGTTGGGAATGAGCAGTTCTTC. This gives the protein CASSFAGDPVVGNEQFF.

The rearrangement links TRBV9 to TRBJ2-7; 7 nucleotides match TRBD1. J gave up 2 bases and V 3 bases, and 11 bases lay outside the gene matches. In germline, CDR1 is SGDLS, CDR2 YYNGEE. This CDR3 has 16 amino acids. CDR3 sequence reads: CASSDGPRTGPYEQYF. Here the CDR3 DNA reads TGTGCCAGCAGCGATGGACCGAGGACAGGACCCTACGAGCAGTACTTC.

This chain uses TRBV7-9 with TRBJ2-1; no reliable D call. Looked up from germline, CDR1 is SEHNR and CDR2 is FQNEAQ (reference sequence). The V end lost 5 bases, the J end lost 4 bases, and 12 bases lay between the germline ends. The CDR3 runs to 14 residues. The CDR3 spells CASSASSTYNEQFF. The CDR3 DNA reads as TGTGCCAGCAGCGCCTCCAGCACATACAATGAGCAGTTCTTC.

V usage is TRBV29-1 and J usage is TRBJ2-1, with TRBD2 matching 10 bases. CDR1 and CDR2 (germline): SQVTM, ANQGSEA. The CDR3 spans 16 residues. With V trimmed by 1 base and J by 1 base, 4 bases remained unmatched. The DNA of the CDR3 is TGCAGCGTTGAAGGTCTAGCGGGAGAGTCCTACAATGAGCAGTTCTTC. This codes for CSVEGLAGESYNEQFF.

The chain carries TRBV5-1 and TRBJ2-7, with 9 bases matching TRBD1. Trimming at V came to 5 bases and at J to 3 bases, leaving 6 bases not matched to a gene. Germline CDR1 is SGHRS and CDR2 is YFSETQ. The CDR3 length is 14 residues. CDR3 protein: CASRRRDRDYEQYF. CDR3 DNA sequence: TGCGCCAGCAGAAGGCGGGACAGGGACTACGAGCAGTACTTC.

The V call is TRBV2, the J call TRBJ1-5; TRBD1 might be the D (5 bases). The CDR3 sequence is 15 residues long. Trimming took 3 bases from V and 6 from J, leaving 15 bases between them. Per the germline V gene, CDR1 is SNHLY and CDR2 is FYNNEI. CDR3 nucleotides: TGTGCCAGCAGTGACAGTTTGGCCCAGGGTCAGCCCCAGCATTTT. Translation: CASSDSLAQGQPQHF.

Worth noting for this clone: Other DNA sequences in this sample translate to the same CDR3. The chain's CDR3 is CASSPRTSGDTQYF. CDR3 coding DNA: TGTGCCAGCAGCCCAAGGACTAGCGGAGATACGCAGTATTTT. This rearrangement joins TRBV9 to TRBJ2-3, with TRBD2 identical over 10 bases. The CDR3 has 14 residues. CDR1 is SGDLS and CDR2 is YYNGEE in the germline V gene. After removal of 4 bases from V and 5 bases from J, the junction contained 4 bases not matched to a gene.

V is TRBV11-2 and J is TRBJ2-1, with D perhaps assigned TRBD1 or TRBD2 (6 bases each). Germline-derived CDR1 and CDR2 are SGHAT and FQNNGV. The CDR3 runs 15 residues. V was cut by 7 bases and J by 4 bases, with 17 bases left in between. The CDR3 spells CASTHGQGRYNEQFF. In nucleotides, the CDR3 is TGTGCCAGCACCCACGGGCAGGGGAGGTACAATGAGCAGTTCTTC.

The gene calls are TRBV6-1 and TRBJ2-5, with TRBD1 identical over 8 bases. The J segment lost 7 bases and the V segment lost 8 bases, leaving 9 bases of the junction unmatched. The CDR3 is 13 residues long. Germline V gene lookup returns CDR1 MNHNS and CDR2 SASEGT. CDR3 bases: TGTGCCAGCGGGGGTGGGACAGGCTGGACCCAGTACTTC. Residues: CASGGGTGWTQYF.

The J gene is TRBJ2-7, the V gene TRBV29-1; the match to TRBD2 covers 12 bases. The ends lost 3 bases at V and 3 bases at J; junction bases unmatched: 12. Germline V gives CDR1 SQVTM, CDR2 ANQGSEA. This CDR3 has 17 residues. The CDR3, as DNA: TGCAGCGTTGATGCGACTAGCGGGAGAAGGGTCGTCTACGAGCAGTACTTC. Translation gives CSVDATSGRRVVYEQYF.

The rearrangement links TRBV15 to TRBJ2-1; a weak D match, TRBD2 (5 bases). The CDR3 is 12 residues long. CDR1 is LNHNV and CDR2 is YYDKDF in the germline V gene (reference sequence). DNA of the CDR3: TGTGCGTGTAGCGAGACCTACAATGAGCAGTTCTTC. Its translation: CACSETYNEQFF.

This chain uses TRBV5-6 with TRBJ2-1, with D uncertain. With 2 bases removed from V and 5 bases from J, the gap between germline ends came to 5 bases. This CDR3 comprises 12 residues. Per the germline V gene, CDR1 is SGHDT and CDR2 is YYEEEE. The CDR3, as DNA: TGTGCCAGCAGCTTCATAAACAATGAGCAGTTCTTC. It specifies CASSFINNEQFF. Full variable domain (remainder filled in from reference TRBV5-6 and TRBJ2-1): DAGVTQSPTHLIKTRGQQVTLRCSPKSGHDTVSWYQQALGQGPQFIFQYYEEEERQRGNFPDRFSGHQFPNYSSELNVNALLLGDSALYLCASSFINNEQFFGPGTRLTVL.